The 5 T cell receptor beta chains below come from one sample, sequenced in a study of beta chain features in type 1 diabetes. Sequencing targeted expressed TCRB transcripts, as all isolated RNA had been reverse transcribed. The data were produced by immunoSEQ multiplex PCR, yet TCRdb's version contains in-frame clones alone and is incomplete. The table lists under 950,000 clones, roughly 15% of them singletons, with about 0.02% in the top ten. The sample taken for sequencing was naive CD4+ T cells from blood. The receptors were sampled from a woman aged 18-29 years in good health.

The chain uses TRBV2 and TRBJ2-1; TRBD1 or TRBD2 may be the D gene (6 bases each). V was clipped by 2 bases and J by 7 bases, with 15 bases between them. Germline V gene lookup returns CDR1 SNHLY and CDR2 FYNNEI. This CDR3 is 15 amino acids long. CDR3 residues: CASSEMGGINNEQFF. In DNA form, the CDR3 reads TGTGCCAGCAGTGAAATGGGGGGCATTAATAATGAGCAGTTCTTC.

This clone was observed many times. The sample holds other DNA sequences that translate to the same CDR3. The chain joins TRBV18 to TRBJ1-4; D gene uncertain. Trimming stripped 2 bases from V and 8 bases from J, with 3 bases between. Germline V gene data show CDR1 as KGHSH and CDR2 as LQKENI. The CDR3 loop spans 11 amino acids. CDR3 nucleotide sequence: TGTGCCAGCTCACCAGGGGAAAAACTGTTTTTT. This encodes CASSPGEKLFF.

The rearrangement uses TRBV20-1 and TRBJ1-3, with D unclear. The germline CDR1 and CDR2 sequences are DFQATT and SNEGSKA (reference sequence). V was shortened by 5 bases and J by 2 bases, with 4 bases between the two germline ends. The CDR3 consists of 11 residues. CDR3 nucleotide sequence: TGCAGTGCTGAGACTGGAAACACCATATATTTT. Translating it yields CSAETGNTIYF.

This rearrangement joins TRBV15 to TRBJ2-7; D might be TRBD1 (6 bases). Germline assignment: CDR1 LNHNV and CDR2 YYDKDF (reference sequence). Trimming took 0 bases from V and 1 from J, leaving 10 bases between them. The CDR3 contains 15 residues. The CDR3 DNA sequence: TGTGCCACCAGCAGAGACAAAGGACAGTCCTACGAGCAGTACTTC. Translating gives CATSRDKGQSYEQYF.

V and J are TRBV10-3 and TRBJ2-1, with 13 bases identical to TRBD2. Germline V gene lookup returns CDR1 ENHRY and CDR2 SYGVKD. The CDR3 has 17 residues. Trimming took 2 bases from V and 6 from J; bases not matched to a gene: 7. CDR3 DNA sequence: TGTGCCATCAGTGAGGTGAAGGGACTAGCGGGAACCAATGAGCAGTTCTTC. The encoded protein is CAISEVKGLAGTNEQFF.